The table lists the clone carrying this T cell receptor (beta chain) with many counts. The CDR3 regions of TCR beta were amplified from RNA transcripts. The study used the HTBI primer set for a first-round RT-PCR of the TCR CDR3. Each CDR3 protein is one row after TCRdb ran MiXCR on the multiplex PCR reads. The sample includes roughly 380,000 distinct CDR3 sequences, roughly an eighth of them seen just once. V lost 3 bases, J lost 2 bases, and 6 bases stayed unmatched. The germline V gene has CDR1 SGHRS and CDR2 YFSETQ. This CDR3 has 16 amino acids. These data come from a study of T cells in Graves' hyperthyroidism and ophthalmopathy.

The clonotype was recovered from a young woman with Graves' hyperthyroidism. Sequencing was performed on blood. The V and J genes are TRBV5-1 and TRBJ2-1; 9 nucleotides agree with TRBD2. Here the CDR3 DNA reads TGCGCCAGCAGCTCCTTAGCGGGAGAGGCCTACAATGAGCAGTTCTTC. Its protein is CASSSLAGEAYNEQFF.